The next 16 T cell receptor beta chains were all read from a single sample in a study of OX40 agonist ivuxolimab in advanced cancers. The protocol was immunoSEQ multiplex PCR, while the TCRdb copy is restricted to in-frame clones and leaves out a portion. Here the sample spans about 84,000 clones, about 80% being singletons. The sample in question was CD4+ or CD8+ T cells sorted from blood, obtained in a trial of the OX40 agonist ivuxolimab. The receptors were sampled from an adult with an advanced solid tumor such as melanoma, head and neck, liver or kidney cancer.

CDR3 coding DNA: TGCGCCAGCAGCTTGGAATGGGGGTCCTACGAGCAGTACGTC. Amino acids: CASSLEWGSYEQYV. This chain joins TRBV5-1 and TRBJ2-7; D tentatively reads TRBD1 or TRBD2 (5 bases each). The V gene lost 0 bases and the J gene lost 1 base, with 8 bases spanning the gap. The germline V gene has CDR1 SGHRS and CDR2 YFSETQ. The CDR3 sequence is 14 residues long.

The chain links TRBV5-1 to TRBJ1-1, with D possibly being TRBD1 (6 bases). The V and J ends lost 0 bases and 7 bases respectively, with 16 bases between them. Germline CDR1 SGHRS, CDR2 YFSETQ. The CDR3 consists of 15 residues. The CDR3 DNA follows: TGCGCCAGCAGCTTGGGGGGGGCCGCCACGGATGAAGCTTTCTTT. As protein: CASSLGGAATDEAFF.

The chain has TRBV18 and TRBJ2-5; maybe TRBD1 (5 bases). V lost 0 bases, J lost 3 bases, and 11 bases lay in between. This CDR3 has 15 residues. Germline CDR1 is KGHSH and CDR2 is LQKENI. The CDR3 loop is CASSPPGGAEETQYF. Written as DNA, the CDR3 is TGTGCCAGCTCACCACCGGGTGGGGCTGAAGAGACCCAGTACTTC.

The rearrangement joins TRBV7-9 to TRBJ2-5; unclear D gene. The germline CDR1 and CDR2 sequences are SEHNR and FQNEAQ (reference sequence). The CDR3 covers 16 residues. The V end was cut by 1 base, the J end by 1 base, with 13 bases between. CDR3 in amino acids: CASSLEQGKAQETQYF. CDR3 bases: TGTGCCAGCAGCTTAGAGCAAGGCAAAGCCCAAGAGACCCAGTACTTC.

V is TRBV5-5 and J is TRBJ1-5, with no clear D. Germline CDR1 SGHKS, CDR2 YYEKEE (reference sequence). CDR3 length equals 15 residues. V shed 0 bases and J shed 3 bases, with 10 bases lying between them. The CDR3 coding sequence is TGTGCCAGCAGCTTGGTTTCGGGGTTCAATCAGCCCCAGCATTTT. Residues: CASSLVSGFNQPQHF.

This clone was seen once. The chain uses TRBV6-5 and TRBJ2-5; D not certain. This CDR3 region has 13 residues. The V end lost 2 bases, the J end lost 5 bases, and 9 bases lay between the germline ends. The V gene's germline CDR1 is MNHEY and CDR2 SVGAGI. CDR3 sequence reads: CASSYGPWETQYF. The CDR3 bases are TGTGCCAGCAGTTACGGGCCCTGGGAGACCCAGTACTTC.

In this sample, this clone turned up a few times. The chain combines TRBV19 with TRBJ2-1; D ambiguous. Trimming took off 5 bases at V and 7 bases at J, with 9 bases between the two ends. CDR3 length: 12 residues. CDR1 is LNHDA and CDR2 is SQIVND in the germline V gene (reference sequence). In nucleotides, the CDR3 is TGTGCCAGTAGTGTCAGGTCAAATGAGCAGTTCTTC. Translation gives CASSVRSNEQFF.

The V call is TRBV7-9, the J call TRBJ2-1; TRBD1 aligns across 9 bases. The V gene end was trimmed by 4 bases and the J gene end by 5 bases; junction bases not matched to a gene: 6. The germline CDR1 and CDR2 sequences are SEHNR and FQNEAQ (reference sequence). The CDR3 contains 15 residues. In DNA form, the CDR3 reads TGTGCCAGCAGCTCTGGGACAGGGATCAACAATGAGCAGTTCTTC. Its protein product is CASSSGTGINNEQFF.

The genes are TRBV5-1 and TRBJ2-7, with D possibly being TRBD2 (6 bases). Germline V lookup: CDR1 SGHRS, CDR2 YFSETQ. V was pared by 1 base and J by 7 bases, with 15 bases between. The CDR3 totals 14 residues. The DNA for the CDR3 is TGCGCCAGCAGCTTGTCGCGGGGAAATGGGGAGCAGTACTTC. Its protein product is CASSLSRGNGEQYF. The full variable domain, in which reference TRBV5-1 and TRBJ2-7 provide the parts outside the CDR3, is KAGVTQTPRYLIKTRGQQVTLSCSPISGHRSVSWYQQTPGQGLQFLFEYFSETQRNKGNFPGRFSGRQFSNSRSEMNVSTLELGDSALYLCASSLSRGNGEQYFGPGTRLTVT.

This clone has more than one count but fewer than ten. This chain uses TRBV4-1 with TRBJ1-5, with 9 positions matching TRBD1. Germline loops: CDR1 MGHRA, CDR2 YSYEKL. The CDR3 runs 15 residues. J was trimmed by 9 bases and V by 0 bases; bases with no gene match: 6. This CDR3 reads CASSQDRQGERPQHF. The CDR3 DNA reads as TGCGCCAGCAGCCAAGATCGACAGGGGGAGAGGCCCCAGCATTTT.

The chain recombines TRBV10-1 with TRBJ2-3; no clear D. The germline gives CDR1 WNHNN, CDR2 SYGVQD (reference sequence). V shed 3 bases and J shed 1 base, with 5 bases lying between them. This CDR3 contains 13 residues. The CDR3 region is CASSERGTDTQYF. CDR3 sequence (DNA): TGCGCCAGCAGTGAAAGGGGCACAGATACGCAGTATTTT.

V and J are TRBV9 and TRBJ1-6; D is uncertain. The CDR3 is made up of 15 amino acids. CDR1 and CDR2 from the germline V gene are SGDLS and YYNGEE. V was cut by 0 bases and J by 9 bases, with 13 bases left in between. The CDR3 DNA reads TGTGCCAGCAGCGTAGGGCCCACAATTAGTTCACCCCTCCACTTT. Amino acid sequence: CASSVGPTISSPLHF.

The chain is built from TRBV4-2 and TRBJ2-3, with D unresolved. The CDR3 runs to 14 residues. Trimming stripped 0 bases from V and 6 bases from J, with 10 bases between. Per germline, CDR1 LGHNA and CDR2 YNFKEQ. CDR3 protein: CASSQDPPSDTQYF. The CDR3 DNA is TGTGCCAGCAGCCAAGATCCCCCTTCGGATACGCAGTATTTT.

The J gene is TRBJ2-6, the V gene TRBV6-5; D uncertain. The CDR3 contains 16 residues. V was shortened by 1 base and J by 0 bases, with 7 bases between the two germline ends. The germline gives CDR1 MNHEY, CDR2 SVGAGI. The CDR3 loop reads CASSYWVTSGANVLTF. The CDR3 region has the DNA TGTGCCAGCAGTTACTGGGTTACCTCTGGGGCCAACGTCCTGACTTTC.

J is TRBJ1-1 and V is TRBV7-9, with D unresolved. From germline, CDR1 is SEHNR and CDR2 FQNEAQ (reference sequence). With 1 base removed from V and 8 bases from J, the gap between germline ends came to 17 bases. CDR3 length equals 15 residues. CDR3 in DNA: TGTGCCAGCAGCTTAGGTGGGGTGGGAGGCCGGGAAGCTTTCTTT. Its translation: CASSLGGVGGREAFF.

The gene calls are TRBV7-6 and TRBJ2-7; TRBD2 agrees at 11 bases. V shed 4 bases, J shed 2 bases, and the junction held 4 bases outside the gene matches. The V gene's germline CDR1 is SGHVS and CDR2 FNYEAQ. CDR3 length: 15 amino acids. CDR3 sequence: CASSYSSGGTYEQYV. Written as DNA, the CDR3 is TGTGCCAGCAGCTATTCTAGCGGGGGGACCTACGAGCAGTACGTC.